These T cell receptor beta chains were read from a single sample in a study of blood T cell repertoires in COVID-19. Data came from immunoSEQ multiplex PCR; TCRdb stores just in-frame clones and leaves some out. Altogether under 150,000 clones are present, approximately 87% being singletons, with the ten largest covering about 2%. The sample taken for sequencing was peripheral blood. The receptor set was obtained from a man between 65 and 85 years old with active COVID-19. Both conserved end residues are part of each CDR3. D genes are given only for firm matches. The size of a clone is reported for some rows only, either as once, few or many, or as a class for expanded clones.

>-|-|TRBJ2-3|TRBV7-9
TGTGCCAGCAGCCTACACGGACTAGGGGGTGCAGATACGCAGTATTTT
CASSLHGLGGADTQYF
>-|-|TRBJ1-1|TRBV19
TGTGCCAGTAGTATACGAGGCGGGAACACTGAAGCTTTCTTT
CASSIRGGNTEAFF
>TRBD1|-|TRBJ2-7|TRBV5-1
TGCGCCAGCAGCATACCTACCGGTGGGACAGTTGTCGAGCAGTACTTC
CASSIPTGGTVVEQYF
>TRBD1|-|TRBJ1-2|TRBV30
TGTGCTCGGGACAGGAGAAACTATGGCTACACCTTC
CARDRRNYGYTF
>-|-|TRBJ2-2|TRBV10-1
TGCGCCAGCAGCGCCCTTCAGGGAACCGGCACCGGGGAGCTGTTTTTT
CASSALQGTGTGELFF
>-|once|TRBJ1-3|TRBV6-5
TGTGCCAGCAGTTATGACAGTTCAAACTCTGGAAACACCATATATTTT
CASSYDSSNSGNTIYF
>-|-|TRBJ1-1|TRBV28
TGTGCCAGCAGGAGGGAGAACACTGAAGCTTTCTTT
CASRRENTEAFF
>-|-|TRBJ2-7|TRBV9
TGTGCCAGCAGCGTCCTCGGTGCCTCCTACGAGCAGTACTTC
CASSVLGASYEQYF
>-|-|TRBJ2-1|TRBV6-5
TGTGCCAGCAGTAGGGGGCTAGCGTACAATGAGCAGTTCTTC
CASSRGLAYNEQFF
>TRBD2|-|TRBJ2-7|TRBV6-5
TGTGCCAGCAGTTACAGAGGGACTAGCGGGATGTACGAGCAGTACTTC
CASSYRGTSGMYEQYF